This T cell receptor (beta chain) was captured by sequencing in a study of blood T cell repertoires in COVID-19. Study as a whole: Sites in the United States, Italy and Spain provided acute and convalescent COVID-19 samples. T cells, B-cell-depleted T cells, or PBMCs supplied cDNA or gDNA.

V lost 2 bases, J lost 3 bases, and 17 bases lay in between. CDR3 length: 16 residues. The germline CDR1 and CDR2 sequences are SNHLY and FYNNEI. Original handling: From reference gene primer amplification, estimates of nucleated cell counts were derived. Clones were sequenced by immunoSEQ multiplex PCR, and TCRdb holds only the in-frame ones, with some missing. V, J and clone size are taken as reported in that table, and D and trimming were inferred from the DNA itself. The table shows about 280,000 clones, with approximately 91% occurring only once. The clonotype originates from a woman aged 40 to 49 who had recovered from COVID-19. Sequenced material: peripheral blood. V usage is TRBV2 and J usage is TRBJ2-7; no reliable D call. CDR3 nucleotide sequence: TGTGCCAGCAGTGAACCGGGTGTGAGGATAGTCTACGAGCAGTACTTC. As protein: CASSEPGVRIVYEQYF.